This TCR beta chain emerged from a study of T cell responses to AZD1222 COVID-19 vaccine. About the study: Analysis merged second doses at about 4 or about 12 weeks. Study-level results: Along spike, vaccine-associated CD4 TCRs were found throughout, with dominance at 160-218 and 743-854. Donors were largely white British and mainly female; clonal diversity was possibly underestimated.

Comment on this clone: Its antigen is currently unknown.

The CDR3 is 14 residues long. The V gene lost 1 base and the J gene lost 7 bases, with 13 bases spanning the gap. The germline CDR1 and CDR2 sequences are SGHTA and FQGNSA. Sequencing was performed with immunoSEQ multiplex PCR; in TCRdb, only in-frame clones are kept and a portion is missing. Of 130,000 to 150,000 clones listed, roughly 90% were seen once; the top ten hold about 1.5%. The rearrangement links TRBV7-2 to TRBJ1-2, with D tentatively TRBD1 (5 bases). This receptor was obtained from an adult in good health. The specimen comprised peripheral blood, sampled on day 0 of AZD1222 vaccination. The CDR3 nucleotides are TGTGCCAGCAGCTTAGAAGCAGGGAAAGGTGGCTACACCTTC. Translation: CASSLEAGKGGYTF.